The 3 T cell receptor beta chains given below trace back to one sample, sequenced in a study of shared clonotypes between healthy human individuals. The assay was immunoSEQ multiplex PCR, and TCRdb's table has in-frame clones only and misses some. The sample shows millions of clones, 85% to 95% of them seen only once. The sequencing input was naive CD4+ T cells sorted from blood. Subset noted: CD45RA+ positively selected. These receptors were obtained from a man between 18 and 29 years old in good health.

With regard to this clone: Within the sample, other DNA sequences also encode this same CDR3. The chain joins TRBV20-1 to TRBJ2-5, with D hard to call. Trimming cost V 3 bases and J 1 base, with 3 bases left between them. The germline gives CDR1 DFQATT, CDR2 SNEGSKA (reference sequence). CDR3 length: 11 amino acids. The chain's CDR3 is CSASVQETQYF. DNA for the CDR3: TGCAGTGCTAGCGTCCAAGAGACCCAGTACTTC.

The chain couples TRBV18 to TRBJ2-7; D unclear. Trimming took 2 bases from V and 7 from J, leaving 12 bases between them. The V gene's germline CDR1 is KGHSH and CDR2 LQKENI. The CDR3 is 13 amino acids. CDR3 DNA: TGTGCCAGCTCACCAATCAGTCCTAGTGAGCAGTACTTC. The encoded protein is CASSPISPSEQYF.

This clone appeared a few times. The identical CDR3 is also encoded by other nucleotide sequences in the sample. The chain joins TRBV9 to TRBJ2-3; D gene ambiguous. CDR1 is SGDLS and CDR2 is YYNGEE in the germline V gene. The CDR3 contains 13 residues. Deletions cut 2 bases from V and 2 bases from J, with 6 bases between. This CDR3 reads CASSVGPTDTQYF. The CDR3 DNA sequence: TGTGCCAGCAGCGTGGGCCCCACAGATACGCAGTATTTT.